This T cell receptor beta chain was profiled in a study of vaccination and CD4 T cells after COVID-19. On the study more broadly: Timing of post-vaccine sample collection was a median around 72 days after dose two, with a range of 14 to 241. Overlapping SARS-CoV-2, HCoV-NL63, HCoV-OC43 and HCoV-229E spike peptides were used to stimulate cells.

The sample's treatment: approximately 9-day PBMC culture with coronavirus spike peptide pools or control peptides (ViraFEST assay). None of the healthy vaccine recipients had prior SARS-CoV-2 infection, per negative nucleocapsid antibodies before and after vaccination. Germline CDR1 is SNHLY and CDR2 is FYNNEI. The V and J ends lost 8 bases and 4 bases, in that order; junction bases with no gene match: 7. The CDR3 runs 14 residues. Concerning this clonotype: Its antigen is not known. Because it lacks the conserved phenylalanine or tryptophan at the end, this CDR3 is likely a read error.

Cultured CD4+ T-cell DNA underwent Oncomine TCR Beta short-read sequencing. In TCRdb, the PCR reads were re-called with MiXCR into one record per CDR3 protein. The sample contains around 20,000 distinct CDR3 sequences, roughly three fifths of which appear only once. The origin of this receptor is a human donor who received a COVID-19 vaccine. This material consisted of CD4+ T cells from blood, cultured in vitro, taken after SARS-CoV-2 vaccination. The rearrangement joins TRBV2 to TRBJ1-2; 10 bases map to TRBD1. The CDR3 bases are TGTGCCAGCGGCGGACAGGGGGGTTTCTATGGCTACACCTCC. It encodes CASGGQGGFYGYTS.